What follows are 22 T cell receptor beta chains derived from one specimen sequenced in a study of T cell repertoires and Cas9 in healthy adults. TCRdb's copy holds only in-frame clones and misses some; the assay was immunoSEQ multiplex PCR. Among more than 20,000 clones listed, roughly 90% were seen once. Sequencing was done on a sample of CD4+ effector T cells (CD127+, CD25-, CD137-, CD154-) from PBMCs; culture status not recorded. All receptors come from a human donor in good health.

The CDR3 DNA reads as TGTGCCAGCTCACAGGGGTCGAACACCGGGGAGCTGTTTTTT. Its protein product is CASSQGSNTGELFF. The chain couples TRBV6-6 to TRBJ2-2; 7 positions match TRBD1. This CDR3 region has 14 residues. CDR1 MNHNY and CDR2 SVGAGI come from the germline V gene (reference sequence). Trimming removed 8 bases from V and 0 bases from J; junction bases left unmatched: 3.

The chain couples TRBV5-1 to TRBJ1-4; 8 nucleotides agree with TRBD1. The V gene's germline CDR1 is SGHRS and CDR2 YFSETQ. V was pared by 5 bases and J by 8 bases, with 11 bases of the junction left unmatched. This CDR3 contains 15 residues. The chain's CDR3 is CASRLSGGAEEKLFF. In nucleotides, the CDR3 is TGCGCCAGCAGGTTGTCAGGGGGCGCAGAGGAAAAACTGTTTTTT.

This clone was seen a handful of times. The chain recombines TRBV7-2 with TRBJ1-2; D gene uncertain. Trimming cost V 4 bases and J 2 bases, with 11 bases left between them. The germline V gene encodes CDR1 SGHTA and CDR2 FQGNSA. The CDR3 loop spans 14 amino acids. The CDR3 nucleotides are TGTGCCAGCAGCTCCCAGACGGGGAACTATGGCTACACCTTC. Translating gives CASSSQTGNYGYTF.

This clone has just one count. This chain links TRBV7-9 with TRBJ1-2; tentative D call: TRBD1 (5 bases). Per the germline V gene, CDR1 is SEHNR and CDR2 is FQNEAQ (reference sequence). This CDR3 comprises 15 residues. The ends were cut back, 2 bases at V and 5 bases at J, with 15 bases in the middle. For the CDR3, the DNA is TGTGCCAGCAGCTTAACAGAGGGACCGATTTATGGCTACACCTTC. As protein: CASSLTEGPIYGYTF.

The chain is built from TRBV7-9 and TRBJ1-6; possibly TRBD1 for D (6 bases). Per the germline V gene, CDR1 is SEHNR and CDR2 is FQNEAQ (reference sequence). The CDR3 extends over 15 amino acids. V lost 5 bases to trimming and J lost 7 bases, with 15 bases between them. The CDR3 here is CASSPAGGVNSPLHF. The CDR3 DNA reads as TGTGCCAGCAGCCCGGCCGGGGGCGTAAATTCACCCCTCCACTTT.

The chain employs TRBV5-4 and TRBJ1-1; D uncertain. With 2 bases removed from V and 2 bases from J, the gap between germline ends came to 10 bases. The CDR3 has 14 residues. Per germline, CDR1 SGHNT and CDR2 YYREEE (reference sequence). The CDR3 coding sequence is TGTGCCAGCAGCTTAGCAGGAGATAACACTGAAGCTTTCTTT. The encoded protein is CASSLAGDNTEAFF.

V gene TRBV9 combines with J gene TRBJ2-3, with D unclear. Germline V gene data show CDR1 as SGDLS and CDR2 as YYNGEE. This CDR3 is built from 14 residues. The V end lost 4 bases, the J end lost 0 bases, and 9 bases lay between the germline ends. The CDR3 loop is CASSPQPSTDTQYF. CDR3 DNA: TGTGCCAGCAGCCCACAACCTAGCACAGATACGCAGTATTTT.

This clone occurred a few times. CDR3 in DNA: TGTGCCAGCAGCTTAGAACAGCCCTTGTTTGGCTACACCTTC. Protein product: CASSLEQPLFGYTF. V is TRBV7-9 and J is TRBJ1-2; no definite D call. V lost 1 base and J lost 7, with 13 bases in between. Per the germline V gene, CDR1 is SEHNR and CDR2 is FQNEAQ (reference sequence). The CDR3 extends over 14 amino acids. Together with reference TRBV7-9 and TRBJ1-2, the CDR3 gives the full variable domain: DTGVSQNPRHKITKRGQNVTFRCDPISEHNRLYWYRQTLGQGPEFLTYFQNEAQLEKSRLLSDRFSAERPKGSFSTLEIQRTEQGDSAMYLCASSLEQPLFGYTFGSGTRLTVV.

The chain joins TRBV6-4 to TRBJ2-5, with D perhaps given as TRBD1 or TRBD2 (5 bases each). The germline CDR1 and CDR2 sequences are MRHNA and SNTAGT. Trimming removed 4 bases from V and 5 bases from J, with 23 bases in between. This CDR3 has 17 residues. The CDR3 coding sequence is TGTGCCAGCAGTGGCACTCGAGGGACCACGGATGGGGAGACCCAGTACTTC. Residues: CASSGTRGTTDGETQYF.

The gene calls are TRBV4-1 and TRBJ1-5; the D is unclear. The V end lost 3 bases, the J end lost 4 bases, and 10 bases lay between the germline ends. Germline values: CDR1 MGHRA, CDR2 YSYEKL. This CDR3 has 14 residues. The CDR3 bases are TGCGCCAGCAGCCACGGCGCCCGGAATCAGCCCCAGCATTTT. Its translation: CASSHGARNQPQHF.

The rearrangement links TRBV6-5 to TRBJ2-7; 10 nucleotides align to TRBD1. Per the germline V gene, CDR1 is MNHEY and CDR2 is SVGAGI. V shed 6 bases, J shed 7 bases, and the junction held 9 bases outside the gene matches. The CDR3 is made up of 14 amino acids. CDR3 DNA sequence: TGTGCCAGCAGGCGGGACAGGGGAGTGAGGGAGCAGTACTTC. Amino acid sequence: CASRRDRGVREQYF.

The chain couples TRBV27 to TRBJ1-4; no clear D. The CDR3 contains 15 residues. The V gene lost 3 bases and the J gene lost 0 bases, with 8 bases spanning the gap. Germline loops: CDR1 MNHEY, CDR2 SMNVEV (reference sequence). The CDR3 sequence is CASSFGGATNEKLFF. Here the CDR3 DNA reads TGTGCCAGCAGTTTCGGCGGGGCAACTAATGAAAAACTGTTTTTT.

The chain has TRBV10-2 and TRBJ2-3, with 13 bases aligning to TRBD2. The CDR3 is 18 amino acids. Germline V gene sequence: CDR1 WSHSY, CDR2 SAAADI. V shed 6 bases, J shed 2 bases, and the junction held 11 bases outside the gene matches. The CDR3 sequence: CASRGGTSGATSTDTQYF. The CDR3 DNA reads as TGCGCCAGCAGAGGAGGGACTAGCGGGGCGACTTCCACAGATACGCAGTATTTT.

The chain carries TRBV5-4 and TRBJ2-7, with D perhaps TRBD1 or TRBD2 (6 bases each). Germline-derived CDR1 and CDR2 are SGHNT and YYREEE (reference sequence). The CDR3 is 14 residues long. Deletions cut 4 bases from V and 7 bases from J, with 18 bases between. CDR3 coding DNA: TGTGCCAGCAGCGGGGGGACATCGGTTAGGGAGCAGTACTTC. Translation: CASSGGTSVREQYF.

This rearrangement joins TRBV11-3 to TRBJ2-3; weak D call: TRBD2 (6 bases). The CDR3 is made up of 15 amino acids. Per germline, CDR1 SGHNT and CDR2 YENEEA. V gave up 1 base and J gave up 6 bases, with 14 bases separating them. CDR3 sequence: CASSLAGGWSDTQYF. Here the CDR3 DNA reads TGTGCCAGCAGCTTAGCTGGGGGGTGGTCGGATACGCAGTATTTT. Looking up the rest from reference TRBV11-3 and TRBJ2-3 gives the full variable domain: EAGVVQSPRYKIIEKKQPVAFWCNPISGHNTLYWYLQNLGQGPELLIRYENEEAVDDSQLPKDRFSAERLKGVDSTLKIQPAELGDSAVYLCASSLAGGWSDTQYFGPGTRLTVL.

The chain employs TRBV7-9 and TRBJ2-3; D may match TRBD1 or TRBD2 (5 bases each). Trimming took off 6 bases at V and 6 bases at J, with 13 bases between the two ends. Looked up from germline, CDR1 is SEHNR and CDR2 is FQNEAQ (reference sequence). This CDR3 has 13 amino acids. Written as DNA, the CDR3 is TGTGCCAGCAGTCCGGGGACGGCGGATACGCAGTATTTT. This translates into CASSPGTADTQYF.

A single count supports this clone. V usage is TRBV15 and J usage is TRBJ2-1, with D hard to call. The V end was cut by 8 bases, the J end by 5 bases, with 13 bases between. The CDR3 is 13 amino acids. Germline-derived CDR1 and CDR2 are LNHNV and YYDKDF (reference sequence). CDR3: CATAPLRNNEQFF. The DNA for the CDR3 is TGTGCCACCGCACCGCTCCGAAACAATGAGCAGTTCTTC.

About this clone itself: The junction shows a germline mismatch at one end, possibly a read error. The sample holds other DNA sequences that translate to the same CDR3. The chain links TRBV14 to TRBJ1-2, with TRBD1 identical over 7 bases. The germline CDR1 and CDR2 sequences are SGHDN and FVKESK. The CDR3 loop spans 14 amino acids. Here the CDR3 reads CASSQGRGFGGYTF. The DNA for the CDR3 is TGTGCCAGTAGCCAAGGCAGGGGGTTTGGAGGCTACACCTTC.

The J gene is TRBJ2-1, the V gene TRBV7-2; D ambiguous. V dropped 3 bases and J dropped 1 base, with 7 bases sitting between them. This CDR3 spans 14 amino acids. In germline, CDR1 is SGHTA, CDR2 FQGNSA. CDR3 DNA: TGTGCCAGCAGCTTCTATTATTCCTACAATGAGCAGTTCTTC. Its translation is CASSFYYSYNEQFF.

This chain joins TRBV6-5 and TRBJ1-3; D call uncertain. CDR1 is MNHEY, CDR2 SVGAGI, per germline. Trimming took 0 bases from V and 0 from J, leaving 9 bases between them. This CDR3 is 16 amino acids long. The CDR3 region has the DNA TGTGCCAGCAGTTACTCGGCGGGAGACTCTGGAAACACCATATATTTT. This gives the protein CASSYSAGDSGNTIYF.

V is TRBV7-3 and J is TRBJ1-2, with 9 bases that match TRBD1. CDR3 size: 14 residues. Germline lookup yields CDR1 SGHTA and CDR2 FQGTGA. J was trimmed by 8 bases and V by 0 bases; bases with no gene match: 4. The CDR3 bases are TGTGCCAGCAGCTTAACGGGACAGGGAAGAGGCTACACCTTC. Protein: CASSLTGQGRGYTF.

This rearrangement joins TRBV28 to TRBJ2-7; the D gene is possibly TRBD1 (6 bases). The V end lost 2 bases, the J end lost 4 bases, and 9 bases lay between the germline ends. The CDR3 loop spans 13 amino acids. In germline, CDR1 is MDHEN, CDR2 SYDVKM. The CDR3 DNA sequence: TGTGCCAGCAGTTTAAGACAGGAATACGAGCAGTACGTC. It is translated as CASSLRQEYEQYV.